Presented here are 24 T cell receptor beta chains from one specimen sequenced in a study of T-cell reconstitution after alpha-beta-depleted transplantation in children. Preparation of the TCRbeta library was carried out with unique molecular identifiers. TCRdb called the PCR reads again in MiXCR, with one record for every CDR3 protein. The profile shows roughly 670,000 distinct CDR3 sequences, 13% of them singletons. The sample here was PBMCs, taken before TCRalphabeta/CD19-depleted stem cell transplant. These receptors were collected from a girl aged 2-10 years with congenital amegakaryocytic thrombocytopenia, due to receive a stem cell transplant.

The rearrangement joins TRBV5-1 to TRBJ2-1; D gene ambiguous. This CDR3 is built from 15 residues. Trimming took off 4 bases at V and 0 bases at J, with 11 bases between the two ends. Germline values: CDR1 SGHRS, CDR2 YFSETQ. Written as DNA, the CDR3 is TGCGCCAGCAGCCGGACCGCAAGCTCCTACAATGAGCAGTTCTTC. Its translation: CASSRTASSYNEQFF.

This clonotype was observed a few times. The V call is TRBV19, the J call TRBJ2-1, with 15 bases identical to TRBD2. CDR1 is LNHDA, CDR2 SQIVND, per germline (reference sequence). This CDR3 region has 17 residues. V dropped 4 bases and J dropped 6; count of bases not matched to a gene: 7. CDR3 sequence: CASSTGLAGGFSNEQFF. The DNA for the CDR3 is TGTGCCAGTAGTACGGGACTAGCGGGAGGTTTTTCCAATGAGCAGTTCTTC.

This chain uses TRBV20-1 with TRBJ2-2; 9 nucleotides line up with TRBD2. The CDR3 is made up of 17 amino acids. The germline V gene has CDR1 DFQATT and CDR2 SNEGSKA (reference sequence). Trimming removed 1 base from V and 5 bases from J; junction bases left unmatched: 11. CDR3 amino acids: CSARVRVAGDGTGELFF. As DNA, the CDR3 is TGCAGTGCTAGAGTCCGAGTAGCGGGAGATGGAACCGGGGAGCTGTTTTTT.

The sample holds many counts of this clonotype. V and J are TRBV12-3 or TRBV12-4 and TRBJ2-1; 8 nucleotides match TRBD2. This CDR3 is built from 17 residues. Losses at the gene ends were 2 bases for V and 5 bases for J; bases not matched to a gene: 11. For the CDR3, the DNA is TGTGCCAGCAGTTTATATAGCGGGACTCCGGTGGACAATGAGCAGTTCTTC. Translated, it gives CASSLYSGTPVDNEQFF.

This clonotype was seen many times. V usage is TRBV20-1 and J usage is TRBJ2-3; D tentatively fits TRBD1 or TRBD2 (5 bases each). Germline V gene sequence: CDR1 DFQATT, CDR2 SNEGSKA (reference sequence). The germline V and J ends were trimmed by 5 bases and 1 base, with 16 bases remaining between them. The CDR3 extends over 15 amino acids. The CDR3 DNA reads as TGCAGTGCTGCGCTTTGGGGACCACGCACAGATACGCAGTATTTT. This encodes CSAALWGPRTDTQYF.

This clonotype has a count of ten or more. The chain links TRBV5-1 to TRBJ2-3; no clear D gene. CDR1 and CDR2 (germline): SGHRS, YFSETQ. V was shortened by 2 bases and J by 4 bases, with 29 bases between the two germline ends. The CDR3 covers 20 residues. The CDR3 nucleotides are TGCGCCAGCAGCTTTCCCACACGCGCACCAGCGAATCATAGGGCAGATACGCAGTATTTT. Residues: CASSFPTRAPANHRADTQYF.

V and J are TRBV20-1 and TRBJ2-7; D could derive from TRBD1 or TRBD2 (5 bases each). Per germline, CDR1 DFQATT and CDR2 SNEGSKA (reference sequence). This CDR3 spans 11 amino acids. With 3 bases removed from V and 3 bases from J, the gap between germline ends came to 6 bases. The CDR3 loop reads CSARRGYEQYF. CDR3 in DNA: TGCAGTGCTAGGAGGGGCTACGAGCAGTACTTC.

This clonotype turned up a few times. This sequence joins TRBV11-1 and TRBJ2-1; 10 bases map to TRBD2. Germline trimming cut 4 bases from V and 4 bases from J; bases unmatched to any gene: 19. CDR1 is SGHAT and CDR2 is FQDESV in the germline V gene (reference sequence). This CDR3 is 20 amino acids long. The CDR3 protein is CASSSLAGGPFKSPYNEQFF. The CDR3 nucleotides are TGTGCCAGCAGCTCCTTAGCGGGAGGACCTTTCAAATCCCCTTACAATGAGCAGTTCTTC.

A note on this clonotype: Lacking the conserved final phenylalanine or tryptophan, this CDR3 likely reflects a read error. The rearrangement links TRBV10-1 to TRBJ1-3, with D hard to call. The CDR3 runs to 15 residues. V gave up 4 bases and J gave up 7 bases, with 17 bases separating them. Germline V gene lookup returns CDR1 WNHNN and CDR2 SYGVQD (reference sequence). In nucleotides, the CDR3 is TGCGCCAGCAGTGCTGGAACCGGGGAGCGGAACACCATATATTAT. This encodes CASSAGTGERNTIYY.

The chain couples TRBV20-1 to TRBJ2-7; D unresolved. V lost 0 bases to trimming and J lost 0 bases, with 18 bases between them. Germline assignment: CDR1 DFQATT and CDR2 SNEGSKA (reference sequence). The CDR3 is 17 amino acids. The CDR3 here is CSARDRSREWSSYEQYF. CDR3 in DNA: TGCAGTGCTAGAGATCGATCCCGAGAATGGAGCTCCTACGAGCAGTACTTC.

Points on this clonotype: Mismatch with germline at one junction end may stem from a read error. V and J are TRBV3-1 and TRBJ2-1, with 8 bases identical to TRBD1. The CDR3 is made up of 19 amino acids. Germline assignment: CDR1 LGHDT and CDR2 YNNKEL (reference sequence). The CDR3, as DNA: TGTGCCACCAGCCAAGACAGGGGCTTGGGGCTCCCATCCTACAATGAGCAGTTCTTC. It codes for CATSQDRGLGLPSYNEQFF.

This clonotype was observed a few times. This chain connects TRBV10-3 to TRBJ2-4; 8 bases line up with TRBD2. CDR1 and CDR2 (germline): ENHRY, SYGVKD. V shed 0 bases, J shed 0 bases, and the junction held 7 bases outside the gene matches. CDR3 length: 18 amino acids. CDR3 nucleotide sequence: TGTGCCATCAGTGAGTCGAGCGGGAGATATCTAGCCAAAAACATTCAGTACTTC. It specifies CAISESSGRYLAKNIQYF.

On this clonotype: This may come from a read error, since a much larger clone is one base off. The CDR3 DNA reads as TGCAGTGGGGTCTACAATGAGCAGTTCTTC. Translated: CSGVYNEQFF. V gene TRBV20-1 combines with J gene TRBJ2-1; D remains unclear. The germline V gene has CDR1 DFQATT and CDR2 SNEGSKA (reference sequence). CDR3 length equals 10 residues. The germline V and J ends were trimmed by 7 bases and 3 bases, with 4 bases remaining between them.

This chain joins TRBV24-1 and TRBJ2-2; 10 bases are shared with TRBD1. Unmatched junction bases numbered 1, after V lost 4 bases and J lost 3 bases. The CDR3 totals 15 residues. CDR1 and CDR2 from the germline V gene are KGHDR and SFDVKD. The CDR3: CATSETGGYTGELFF. The CDR3 DNA reads as TGTGCCACCAGTGAGACAGGGGGCTACACCGGGGAGCTGTTTTTT.

The table lists this clonotype with many counts. V gene TRBV7-2 combines with J gene TRBJ2-3; no firm D call. V gave up 4 bases and J gave up 2 bases, with 4 bases separating them. The CDR3 is made up of 12 amino acids. CDR1 is SGHTA and CDR2 is FQGNSA in the germline V gene. CDR3 nucleotides: TGTGCCAGCAGCTCCTTCACAGATACGCAGTATTTT. It encodes CASSSFTDTQYF.

This clonotype came up many times. The chain has TRBV12-3 or TRBV12-4 and TRBJ1-1, with D hard to call. The CDR3 runs 13 residues. Trimming removed 5 bases from V and 0 bases from J, with 7 bases in between. CDR3 sequence (DNA): TGTGCCAGCAGTCCACCAATGAACACTGAAGCTTTCTTT. Its protein is CASSPPMNTEAFF.

Comment on this clonotype: The germline gene is not matched at one end of the junction; a read error may be the cause. The chain recombines TRBV12-3 or TRBV12-4 with TRBJ2-7; D might be TRBD1 (5 bases). CDR3 length: 11 amino acids. The CDR3 coding sequence is TGTGCCAGCAGTTTAGGGGATACAGGTTCCTTC. Translated, it gives CASSLGDTGSF.

The chain recombines TRBV15 with TRBJ1-1; tentative D call: TRBD1 (6 bases). With 1 base removed from V and 0 bases from J, the gap between germline ends came to 12 bases. CDR1 and CDR2 (germline): LNHNV, YYDKDF (reference sequence). The CDR3 loop spans 16 amino acids. The CDR3 reads CATSRAGGPLNTEAFF. CDR3 DNA: TGTGCCACCAGCAGAGCGGGGGGCCCCCTGAACACTGAAGCTTTCTTT. The full variable domain, rest sourced from reference TRBV15 and TRBJ1-1, is DAMVIQNPRYQVTQFGKPVTLSCSQTLNHNVMYWYQQKSSQAPKLLFHYYDKDFNNEADTPDNFQSRRPNTSFCFLDIRSPGLGDTAMYLCATSRAGGPLNTEAFFGQGTRLTVV.

This clonotype was detected ten times or more. J is TRBJ2-3 and V is TRBV5-1; TRBD2 matches 15 bases. J gave up 3 bases and V 5 bases, and 7 bases lay outside the gene matches. Looked up from germline, CDR1 is SGHRS and CDR2 is YFSETQ. The CDR3 length is 17 residues. CDR3 sequence (DNA): TGCGCCAGCAGTATCCGGACTAGCGGGAGGGAAACAGATACGCAGTATTTT. Protein sequence: CASSIRTSGRETDTQYF.

The sample holds many counts of this clonotype. The chain carries TRBV20-1 and TRBJ2-7, with TRBD2 matching 7 bases. This CDR3 comprises 14 residues. The J segment lost 2 bases and the V segment lost 5 bases, leaving 9 bases of the junction unmatched. Per the germline V gene, CDR1 is DFQATT and CDR2 is SNEGSKA (reference sequence). The CDR3 coding sequence is TGCAGTGCTCCCTCTCCGAGCGGGGCCTACGAGCAGTACTTC. The encoded protein is CSAPSPSGAYEQYF.

There are many counts of this clonotype. The chain recombines TRBV29-1 with TRBJ2-7; TRBD1 is a possible D gene (6 bases). Trimming removed 7 bases at V and 7 bases at J, with 17 bases between. CDR3 length equals 12 residues. Per the germline V gene, CDR1 is SQVTM and CDR2 is ANQGSEA. The CDR3 sequence: CSAVQGAGEQYF. The CDR3 nucleotides are TGCAGCGCTGTACAGGGTGCTGGGGAGCAGTACTTC.

This clonotype was seen more than once but under ten times. CDR3 DNA: TGTGCCGTTAGCGGGAGGGCCCTTAATGAGCAGTTCTTC. Encoded protein: CAVSGRALNEQFF. The V and J genes are TRBV10-3 and TRBJ2-1, with 11 positions matching TRBD2. The trim removed 11 bases at V and 7 bases at J, leaving 7 bases unmatched. The CDR3 is made up of 13 amino acids. Germline V gene sequence: CDR1 ENHRY, CDR2 SYGVKD.

This clonotype was seen at least ten times. This rearrangement joins TRBV15 to TRBJ1-5; D gene uncertain. Germline CDR1 is LNHNV and CDR2 is YYDKDF (reference sequence). Trimming left V 5 bases short and J 6 bases short, with 8 bases between. The CDR3 totals 12 residues. CDR3 DNA sequence: TGTGCCACCAGCGGTTTTGGTCAGCCCCAGCATTTT. Translated: CATSGFGQPQHF.

This clonotype was observed at least ten times. V usage is TRBV20-1 and J usage is TRBJ1-1, with D uncertain. The germline CDR1 and CDR2 sequences are DFQATT and SNEGSKA (reference sequence). The CDR3 has 12 residues. The V and J ends lost 1 base and 0 bases respectively, with 3 bases between them. The CDR3 nucleotides read TGCAGTGCTAGAGGGGTGAACACTGAAGCTTTCTTT. Encoded protein: CSARGVNTEAFF.